This is a list of T cell receptor beta chains from one sample in a study of blood T cell repertoires in COVID-19. Profiled with immunoSEQ multiplex PCR; TCRdb holds only in-frame clones, not every one. Here the sample spans about 97,000 clones, 75% to 90% being singletons. Sequenced input: peripheral blood. The origin of the receptors is a woman aged 50 to 65 with COVID-19, enrolled during active disease. Each CDR3 is given without its conserved first and last residue. The order of the fields is V gene, J gene, CDR3 protein.

>TRBV4-1|TRBJ2-3
ASSPIRVRSKDTDTQY
>TRBV7-3|TRBJ2-5
ASSLGRQETQY
>TRBV27|TRBJ1-6
ASSLWGHDFNSPLH
>TRBV10-1|TRBJ1-6
ASSTTCYGRVFSPLH
>TRBV6-2/TRBV6-3|TRBJ2-4
ASSQGQGIKNIQY
>TRBV7-2|TRBJ2-1
ASSLEGGINFYNEQF
>TRBV5-5|TRBJ2-5
ASSLTSGRKETQY
>TRBV20-1|TRBJ2-1
SAPLTGRQF
>TRBV25-1|TRBJ2-1
ASSELSSRSNEQF
>TRBV21-1|TRBJ2-5
ASSGTSGGQETQY
>TRBV7-3|TRBJ1-2
ASSPSGARGYT
>TRBV15|TRBJ2-1
ATSRGLGGEQF
>TRBV27|TRBJ2-3
ASSFTSGAQDTQY
>TRBV7-3|TRBJ2-1
ASSLTSAGGRGEQF
>TRBV7-9|TRBJ2-7
ASSSIYEQY
>TRBV28|TRBJ1-2
ASRNPGLYGYT
>TRBV11-3|TRBJ2-1
ASSPLAGAVDEQF
>TRBV5-1|TRBJ1-2
ASSRQGPGDGYT
>TRBV6-5|TRBJ2-5
ASSSTSGGETQY
>TRBV28|TRBJ1-5
ASRGAGQGLIEPQH
>TRBV19|TRBJ2-3
ASLDRGHEDTQY
>TRBV3-1/TRBV3-2|TRBJ1-2
ASSPQDNYYGYT
>TRBV30|TRBJ1-3
AWSSGTAGNTIY
>TRBV3-1/TRBV3-2|TRBJ2-7
ASSQAGSVDEQY
>TRBV12-5|TRBJ2-1
ASGFYKTGARFNEQF
>TRBV7-9|TRBJ2-6
ASSFNWQGGPGANVLT
>TRBV7-8|TRBJ2-7
ASSPSGGASYEQY
>TRBV24-1|TRBJ1-5
ATKGSWGPGNQPQH
>TRBV30|TRBJ1-5
AWKAGGYSNQPQH
>TRBV21-1|TRBJ2-7
ASSKDGGGYEQY
>TRBV6-5|TRBJ1-6
ASSLRTGDNSPLH
>TRBV5-1|TRBJ1-1
ASSPGWTDTEAF
>TRBV4-2|TRBJ1-3
ASSQDLNRVDGNTIY
>TRBV7-3|TRBJ1-5
ASSKDRNQPQH
>TRBV19|TRBJ1-4
ASSLDSANEKLF
>TRBV6-2/TRBV6-3|TRBJ1-2
ASSYEGKLSGYT
>TRBV9|TRBJ2-7
ASSVADSLAYEQY
>TRBV5-1|TRBJ1-5
ASSFTGQGNQPQH